This T cell receptor beta chain was sequenced for a study of T cell clonotyping in hematopoietic cell transplantation. Study outcomes and limitations: Pathologically expanded recipient clonotypes increased progressively from day 30 to day 180 as diversity fell. Higher Inverse Simpson Index values in graft donor and pretransplant recipient predicted broader posttransplant TCR diversity. CD4 and CD8 repertoire contributions could not be separated without sorting.

The data were produced by immunoSEQ multiplex PCR, yet TCRdb's version contains in-frame clones alone and is incomplete. The data show roughly 27,000 clones, with almost 96% seen just once and 1.1% to 1.5% held by the top ten. The CDR3 runs to 15 residues. The V gene lost 4 bases and the J gene lost 1 base, with 11 bases spanning the gap. Per the germline V gene, CDR1 is SGHNT and CDR2 is YYREEE (reference sequence). Concerning this clone itself: Its target is unknown.

Input material: peripheral blood mononuclear cells. The receptor's source is a man in his fifties or sixties in good health. Some clones in this sample may be carry-over from other donors' samples. This chain links TRBV5-4 with TRBJ2-2, with D unclear. CDR3: CASSPKDRNTGELFF. Here the CDR3 DNA reads TGTGCCAGCAGCCCGAAAGACCGGAACACCGGGGAGCTGTTTTTT. Combining the CDR3 with reference TRBV5-4 and TRBJ2-2 gives the whole variable domain ETGVTQSPTHLIKTRGQQVTLRCSSQSGHNTVSWYQQALGQGPQFIFQYYREEENGRGNFPPRFSGLQFPNYSSELNVNALELDDSALYLCASSPKDRNTGELFFGEGSRLTVL.